The 7 T cell receptor beta chains below were found in one sample sequenced in a study of blood T cell repertoires in COVID-19. TCRdb's table, derived via immunoSEQ multiplex PCR, lists solely in-frame clones and lacks some. The sample lists roughly 350,000 clones, roughly 85% occurring once. The material sequenced was peripheral blood. The receptors originated from a woman aged 18-29 years with acute or convalescent COVID-19.

The V gene is TRBV5-1, the J gene TRBJ2-2, with D uncertain. V lost 1 base to trimming and J lost 5 bases, with 6 bases between them. This CDR3 has 13 amino acids. Germline loops: CDR1 SGHRS, CDR2 YFSETQ. As DNA, the CDR3 is TGCGCCAGCAGCTTGTCCGGGACCGGGGAGCTGTTTTTT. This sequence encodes CASSLSGTGELFF.

This chain connects TRBV27 to TRBJ1-6; perhaps TRBD1 as D (6 bases). Looked up from germline, CDR1 is MNHEY and CDR2 is SMNVEV (reference sequence). V was clipped by 3 bases and J by 7 bases, with 7 bases between them. This CDR3 is built from 13 residues. The CDR3 DNA reads as TGTGCCAGCAGTTTCACAGGGAATTCACCCCTCCACTTT. Amino acids: CASSFTGNSPLHF.

This chain uses TRBV7-8 with TRBJ2-3; 7 bases line up with TRBD2. The CDR3 sequence is 17 residues long. Germline values: CDR1 SGHVS, CDR2 FQNEAQ. V was clipped by 4 bases and J by 1 base; unmatched bases: 11. As DNA, the CDR3 is TGTGCCAGCAGCTCGTGGCGGCGACGGGGGGGCACAGATACGCAGTATTTT. Its protein product is CASSSWRRRGGTDTQYF.

The rearrangement links TRBV19 to TRBJ2-2; TRBD1 aligns across 8 bases. Germline V lookup: CDR1 LNHDA, CDR2 SQIVND (reference sequence). The CDR3 runs to 17 residues. V shed 5 bases, J shed 5 bases, and the junction held 13 bases outside the gene matches. The CDR3 nucleotides read TGTGCCAGTAGTGAGACAGGGGCCGAGAAGAGGACCGGGGAGCTGTTTTTT. Translating gives CASSETGAEKRTGELFF.

The V gene is TRBV2, the J gene TRBJ2-7; 8 bases map to TRBD2. The germline gives CDR1 SNHLY, CDR2 FYNNEI. The CDR3 runs 15 residues. Trimming at V came to 3 bases and at J to 7 bases, leaving 11 bases not matched to a gene. CDR3 protein: CASSEFSGGPGEQYF. CDR3 bases: TGTGCCAGCAGTGAGTTTTCGGGAGGGCCGGGGGAGCAGTACTTC. Full variable domain (missing parts from reference TRBV2 and TRBJ2-7): EPEVTQTPSHQVTQMGQEVILRCVPISNHLYFYWYRQILGQKVEFLVSFYNNEISEKSEIFDDQFSVERPDGSNFTLKIRSTKLEDSAMYFCASSEFSGGPGEQYFGPGTRLTVT.

The chain uses TRBV25-1 and TRBJ1-1; D remains unclear. V lost 3 bases and J lost 3, with 5 bases in between. CDR1 MGHDK and CDR2 SYGVNS come from the germline V gene. CDR3 length equals 12 residues. CDR3: CASSEQYTEAFF. CDR3 coding DNA: TGTGCCAGCAGTGAGCAGTACACTGAAGCTTTCTTT.

CDR3 amino acids: CASSFQGAPSNQPQHF. The CDR3 region has the DNA TGTGCCAGCAGTTTTCAGGGGGCGCCGAGCAATCAGCCCCAGCATTTT. The chain links TRBV28 to TRBJ1-5; 8 bases are a match to TRBD1. The germline V gene has CDR1 MDHEN and CDR2 SYDVKM. Unmatched junction bases numbered 5, after V lost 3 bases and J lost 1 base. The length of the CDR3 is 16 residues.